Described below is a single T cell receptor beta chain sequence and its context. The data stem from a study of shared clonotypes between healthy human individuals. In the study overall: CD8 memory received one plate per donor, CD8 naive two, CD4 memory three and CD4 naive three.

Positively selected for CCR7, the CD45RO-negative cells used as naive CD8 cells excluded terminally differentiated effector memory CD45RA+ cells. Trimming removed 1 base from V and 6 bases from J; junction bases left unmatched: 2. This CDR3 has 14 residues. The germline gives CDR1 MGHRA, CDR2 YSYEKL. The data were produced by immunoSEQ multiplex PCR, yet TCRdb's version contains in-frame clones alone and is incomplete. Of roughly 890,000 clones listed, about 92% are singletons. The V gene is TRBV4-1, the J gene TRBJ1-4, with 7 bases fitting TRBD1. This sequence was found in a man aged 25-45 years in good health. Source material: naive CD8+ T cells sorted from blood. CDR3 sequence: CASSQGQGDEKLFF. CDR3 DNA: TGCGCCAGCAGCCAAGGCCAGGGGGATGAAAAACTGTTTTTT.